This TCR beta chain was observed in a study of blood T cell repertoires in COVID-19. The wider study: PBMCs, B-cell-depleted T cells, or T cells were the source of the cDNA or gDNA that made up the material.

Assay used: immunoSEQ multiplex PCR; TCRdb lists only in-frame clones, some missing. The sample lists 240,000 or so clones; 81% were seen once. This CDR3 is 16 amino acids long. Germline V gene data show CDR1 as SNHLY and CDR2 as FYNNEI. V shed 8 bases, J shed 4 bases, and the junction held 7 bases outside the gene matches. This clonotype originated in a woman older than 75 with COVID-19, enrolled during active disease. The chain has TRBV2 and TRBJ2-2; 13 positions match TRBD2. The sample consisted of peripheral blood. The CDR3 reads CASWGLAGSGTGELFF. The CDR3 region has the DNA TGTGCCAGCTGGGGACTAGCGGGATCGGGCACCGGGGAGCTGTTTTTT.